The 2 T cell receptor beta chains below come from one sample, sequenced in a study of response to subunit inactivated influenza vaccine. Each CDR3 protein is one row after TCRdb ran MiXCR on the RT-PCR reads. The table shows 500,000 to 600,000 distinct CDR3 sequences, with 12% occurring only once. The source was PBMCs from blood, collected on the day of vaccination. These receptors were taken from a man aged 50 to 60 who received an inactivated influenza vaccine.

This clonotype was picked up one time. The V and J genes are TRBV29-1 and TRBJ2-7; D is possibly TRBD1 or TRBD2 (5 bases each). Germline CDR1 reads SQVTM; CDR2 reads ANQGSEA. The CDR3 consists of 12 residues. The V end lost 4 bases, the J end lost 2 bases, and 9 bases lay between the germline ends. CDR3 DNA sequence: TGCAGCGTTGTGTTGGGGGCCTACGAGCAGTACTTC. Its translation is CSVVLGAYEQYF.

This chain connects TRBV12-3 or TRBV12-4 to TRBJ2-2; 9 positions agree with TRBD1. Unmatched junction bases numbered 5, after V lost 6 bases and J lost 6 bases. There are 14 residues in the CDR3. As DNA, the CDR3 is TGTGCCAGCAGAACAGGGGGCGAGGCCGGGGAGCTGTTTTTT. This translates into CASRTGGEAGELFF.